The sequence of this T cell receptor beta chain was determined in a study of cytomegalovirus exposure and HLA in healthy donors. The PCR was carried out with 60 Vbeta primers and 13 Jbeta primers. TCRdb keeps only in-frame clones here, not all; method: immunoSEQ multiplex PCR. Among about 100,000 clones listed, 76% were seen once. Regarding the study as a whole: Associated with cytomegalovirus, according to the listing, were 164 TCR beta chains. A later analysis found common viral pathogens apparently linked to several of the most significant clusters.

Notes on this clone: What it binds is unknown.

Donors had nominal health at sampling but likely had unrecorded immune exposures. The TCR comes from a woman in her forties or fifties in good health and CMV-seropositive. The specimen was PBMCs.

Here the CDR3 DNA reads TGCGCCAGCAGTGACCTTACCGGGACAGGGGGCGGTTTAAATGAGCAGTTCTTC. Encoded protein: CASSDLTGTGGGLNEQFF. The chain uses TRBV10-1 and TRBJ2-1, with 12 bases that match TRBD1. V trimming: 3 bases; J trimming: 7 bases; junction bases outside the gene matches: 13. From germline, CDR1 is WNHNN and CDR2 SYGVQD (reference sequence). The CDR3 length is 18 residues.